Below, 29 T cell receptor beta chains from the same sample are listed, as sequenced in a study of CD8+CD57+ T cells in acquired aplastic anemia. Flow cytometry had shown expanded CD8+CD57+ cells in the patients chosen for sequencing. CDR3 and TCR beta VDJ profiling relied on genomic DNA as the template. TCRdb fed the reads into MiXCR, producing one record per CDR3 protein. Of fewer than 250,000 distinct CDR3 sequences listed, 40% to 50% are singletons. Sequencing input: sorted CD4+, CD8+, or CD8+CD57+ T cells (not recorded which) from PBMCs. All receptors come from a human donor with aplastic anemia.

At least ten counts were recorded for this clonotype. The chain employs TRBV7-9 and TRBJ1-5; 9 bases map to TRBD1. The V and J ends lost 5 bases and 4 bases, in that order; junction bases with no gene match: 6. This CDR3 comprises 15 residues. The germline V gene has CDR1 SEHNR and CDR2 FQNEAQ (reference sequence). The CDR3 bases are TGTGCCAGCAGCGTATCCGGGACAGGGAATCAGCCCCAGCATTTT. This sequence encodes CASSVSGTGNQPQHF.

The CDR3 DNA is TGTGCCAGCAGGCCCTGGGGAACTGAAGCTTTCTTT. Translation gives CASRPWGTEAFF. J is TRBJ1-1 and V is TRBV7-3, with unresolved D. The V end was cut by 6 bases, the J end by 5 bases, with 10 bases between. The germline gives CDR1 SGHTA, CDR2 FQGTGA. The CDR3 has 12 amino acids.

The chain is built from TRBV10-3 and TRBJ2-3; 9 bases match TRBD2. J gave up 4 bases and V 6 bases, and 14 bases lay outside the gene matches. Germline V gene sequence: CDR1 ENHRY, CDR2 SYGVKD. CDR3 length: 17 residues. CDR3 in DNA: TGTGCCATCAGCCCTGGTAGCGGCGGGGGGGCGGCAGATACGCAGTATTTT. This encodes CAISPGSGGGAADTQYF.

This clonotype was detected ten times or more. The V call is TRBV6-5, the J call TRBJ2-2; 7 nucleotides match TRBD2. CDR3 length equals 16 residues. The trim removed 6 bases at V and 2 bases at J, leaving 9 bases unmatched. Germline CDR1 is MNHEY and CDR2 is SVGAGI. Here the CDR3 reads CASSAGLAVNTGELFF. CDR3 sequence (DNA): TGTGCCAGCAGCGCCGGGCTAGCGGTTAACACCGGGGAGCTGTTTTTT.

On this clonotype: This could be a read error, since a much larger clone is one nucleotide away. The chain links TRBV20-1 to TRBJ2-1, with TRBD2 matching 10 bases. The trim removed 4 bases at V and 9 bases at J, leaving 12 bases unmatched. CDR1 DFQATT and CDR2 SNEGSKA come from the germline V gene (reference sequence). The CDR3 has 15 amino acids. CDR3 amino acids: CSANTLGLAFSEQFF. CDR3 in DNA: TGCAGTGCTAATACATTGGGACTAGCGTTTAGTGAGCAGTTCTTC.

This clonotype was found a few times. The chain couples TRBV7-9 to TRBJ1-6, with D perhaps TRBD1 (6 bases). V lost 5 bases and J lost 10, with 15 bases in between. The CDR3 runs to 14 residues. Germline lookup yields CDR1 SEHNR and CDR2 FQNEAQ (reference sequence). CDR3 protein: CASSGAGARSPLHF. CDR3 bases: TGTGCCAGCAGCGGTGCGGGGGCTAGGTCACCCCTCCACTTT.

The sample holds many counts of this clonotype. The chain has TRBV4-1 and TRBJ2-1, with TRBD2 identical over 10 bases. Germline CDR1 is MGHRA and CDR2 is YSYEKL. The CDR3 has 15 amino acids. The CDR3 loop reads CATTEASGSNNEQFF. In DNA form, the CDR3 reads TGCGCGACAACTGAGGCTAGCGGGAGTAATAATGAGCAGTTCTTC.

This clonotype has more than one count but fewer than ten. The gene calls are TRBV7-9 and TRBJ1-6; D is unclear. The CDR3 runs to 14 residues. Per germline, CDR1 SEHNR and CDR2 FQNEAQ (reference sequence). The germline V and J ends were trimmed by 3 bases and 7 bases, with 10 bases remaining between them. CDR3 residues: CASSFLGLNSPLHF. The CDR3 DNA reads TGTGCCAGCAGCTTTTTGGGGTTGAATTCACCCCTCCACTTT.

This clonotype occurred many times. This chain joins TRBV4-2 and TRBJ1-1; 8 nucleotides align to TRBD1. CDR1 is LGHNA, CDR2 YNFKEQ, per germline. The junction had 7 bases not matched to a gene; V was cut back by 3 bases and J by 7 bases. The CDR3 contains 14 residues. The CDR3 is CASSQKQGEGEAFF. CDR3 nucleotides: TGTGCCAGCAGCCAGAAACAGGGGGAAGGTGAAGCTTTCTTT.

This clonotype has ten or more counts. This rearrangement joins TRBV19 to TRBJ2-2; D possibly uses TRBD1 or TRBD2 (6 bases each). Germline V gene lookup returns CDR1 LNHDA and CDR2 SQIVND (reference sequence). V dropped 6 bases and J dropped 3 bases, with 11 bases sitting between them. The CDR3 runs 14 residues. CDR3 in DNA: TGTGCCAGTAGGGGGGGCTCCGACACCGGGGAGCTGTTTTTT. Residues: CASRGGSDTGELFF.

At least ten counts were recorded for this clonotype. CDR3 DNA sequence: TGCGCCAGCAGCGGACTGACAGCGAGCACAGATACGCAGTATTTT. Translation: CASSGLTASTDTQYF. The genes are TRBV4-1 and TRBJ2-3, with D perhaps given as TRBD1 or TRBD2 (5 bases each). In germline, CDR1 is MGHRA, CDR2 YSYEKL. The CDR3 sequence is 15 residues long. The V end was cut by 5 bases, the J end by 0 bases, with 12 bases between.

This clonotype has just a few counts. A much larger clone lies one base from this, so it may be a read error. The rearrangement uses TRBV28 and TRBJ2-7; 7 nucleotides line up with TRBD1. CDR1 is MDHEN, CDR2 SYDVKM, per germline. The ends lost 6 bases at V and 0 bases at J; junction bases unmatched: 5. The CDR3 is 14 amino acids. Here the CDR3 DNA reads TGTGCCAGCAGCCCGGACAGGAGCTCCTACGAGCAGTACTTC. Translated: CASSPDRSSYEQYF.

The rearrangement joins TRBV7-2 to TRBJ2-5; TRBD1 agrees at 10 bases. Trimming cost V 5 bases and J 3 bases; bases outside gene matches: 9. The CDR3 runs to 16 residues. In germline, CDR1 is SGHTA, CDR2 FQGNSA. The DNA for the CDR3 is TGTGCCAGCAGCCCACGGACAGGGGGATGGGAAGAGACCCAGTACTTC. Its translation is CASSPRTGGWEETQYF.

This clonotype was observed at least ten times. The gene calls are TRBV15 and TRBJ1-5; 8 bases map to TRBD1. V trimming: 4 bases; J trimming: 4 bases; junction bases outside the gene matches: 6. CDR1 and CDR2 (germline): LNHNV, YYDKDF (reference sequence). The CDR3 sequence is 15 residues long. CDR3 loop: CATSKGQAANQPQHF. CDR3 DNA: TGTGCCACCAGCAAGGGACAGGCCGCGAATCAGCCCCAGCATTTT.

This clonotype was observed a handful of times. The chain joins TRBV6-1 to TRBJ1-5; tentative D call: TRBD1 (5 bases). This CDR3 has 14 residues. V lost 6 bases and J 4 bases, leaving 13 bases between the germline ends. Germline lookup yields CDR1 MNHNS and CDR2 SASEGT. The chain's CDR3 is CASSGGQENQPQHF. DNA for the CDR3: TGTGCCAGCAGCGGCGGACAAGAAAATCAGCCCCAGCATTTT.

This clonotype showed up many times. The CDR3 DNA is TGCGCCAGCAGCTTGGATCTGCGGGAGGGCTCCTACGAGCAGTACTTC. Translated: CASSLDLREGSYEQYF. V usage is TRBV5-1 and J usage is TRBJ2-7; 9 nucleotides line up with TRBD2. The junction had 4 bases not matched to a gene; V was cut back by 0 bases and J by 0 bases. The CDR3 is 16 amino acids. Looked up from germline, CDR1 is SGHRS and CDR2 is YFSETQ.

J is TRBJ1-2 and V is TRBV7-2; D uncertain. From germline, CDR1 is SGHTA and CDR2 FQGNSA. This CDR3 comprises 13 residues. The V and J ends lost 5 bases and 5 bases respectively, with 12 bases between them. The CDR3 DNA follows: TGTGCCAGCAGCCTGACTAGCGGGTATGGCTACACCTTC. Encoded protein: CASSLTSGYGYTF.

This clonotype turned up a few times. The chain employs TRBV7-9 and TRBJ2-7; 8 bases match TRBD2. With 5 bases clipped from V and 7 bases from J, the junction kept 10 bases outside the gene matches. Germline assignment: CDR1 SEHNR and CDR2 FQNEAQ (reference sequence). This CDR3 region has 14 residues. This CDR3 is CASSPSAGAVEQYF. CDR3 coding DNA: TGTGCCAGCAGCCCATCAGCGGGAGCGGTTGAGCAGTACTTC.

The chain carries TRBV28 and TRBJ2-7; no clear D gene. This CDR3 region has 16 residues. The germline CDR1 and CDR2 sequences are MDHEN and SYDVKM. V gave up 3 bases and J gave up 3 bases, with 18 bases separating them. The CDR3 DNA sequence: TGTGCCAGCAGTTTTGAACAGTCGAGCCCTTACTACGAGCAGTACTTC. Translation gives CASSFEQSSPYYEQYF.

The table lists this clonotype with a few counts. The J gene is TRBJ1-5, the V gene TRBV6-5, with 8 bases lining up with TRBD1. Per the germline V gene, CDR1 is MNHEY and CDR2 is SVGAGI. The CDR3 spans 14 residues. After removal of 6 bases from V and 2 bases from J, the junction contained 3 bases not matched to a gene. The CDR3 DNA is TGTGCCAGCAGGGAGACAGGGGGCAATCAGCCCCAGCATTTT. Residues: CASRETGGNQPQHF.

DNA of the CDR3: TGTGCCAGTACCAAGGATCCGAACTCCTATGGCTACACCTTC. It encodes CASTKDPNSYGYTF. This rearrangement joins TRBV9 to TRBJ1-2; D gene uncertain. The CDR3 loop spans 14 amino acids. Deletions cut 8 bases from V and 4 bases from J, with 18 bases between. Germline V gene data show CDR1 as SGDLS and CDR2 as YYNGEE. The complete variable domain, with remaining parts taken from reference TRBV9 and TRBJ1-2, reads DSGVTQTPKHLITATGQRVTLRCSPRSGDLSVYWYQQSLDQGLQFLIQYYNGEERAKGNILERFSAQQFPDLHSELNLSSLELGDSALYFCASTKDPNSYGYTFGSGTRLTVV.

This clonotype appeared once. CDR3 sequence reads: CASSQDRATSPLHF. CDR3 DNA sequence: TGTGCCAGCAGCCAAGACAGGGCTACTTCACCCCTCCACTTT. This chain links TRBV11-3 with TRBJ1-6; 7 positions agree with TRBD1. There are 14 residues in the CDR3. Germline CDR1 is SGHNT and CDR2 is YENEEA. V was pared by 5 bases and J by 9 bases, with 7 bases of the junction left unmatched.

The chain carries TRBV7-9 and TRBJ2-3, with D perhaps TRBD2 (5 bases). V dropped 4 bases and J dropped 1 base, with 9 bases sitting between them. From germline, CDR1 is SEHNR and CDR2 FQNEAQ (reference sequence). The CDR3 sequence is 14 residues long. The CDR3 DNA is TGTGCCAGCAGCTCCCCCGGGGGCACAGATACGCAGTATTTT. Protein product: CASSSPGGTDTQYF.

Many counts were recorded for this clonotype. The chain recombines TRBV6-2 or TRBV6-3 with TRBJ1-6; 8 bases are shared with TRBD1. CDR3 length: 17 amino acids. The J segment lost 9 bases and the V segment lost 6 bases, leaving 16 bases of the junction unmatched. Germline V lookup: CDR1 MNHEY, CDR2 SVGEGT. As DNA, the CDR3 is TGTGCCAGCAGCCATCCGGGACAGGAATCAATTAGTTCACCCCTCCACTTT. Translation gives CASSHPGQESISSPLHF.

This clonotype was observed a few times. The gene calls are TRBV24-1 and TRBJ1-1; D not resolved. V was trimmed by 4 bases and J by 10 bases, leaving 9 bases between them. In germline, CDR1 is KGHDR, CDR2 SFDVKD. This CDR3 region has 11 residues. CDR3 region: CATSDTFGAFF. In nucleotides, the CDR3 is TGTGCCACCAGTGACACCTTTGGAGCTTTCTTT.

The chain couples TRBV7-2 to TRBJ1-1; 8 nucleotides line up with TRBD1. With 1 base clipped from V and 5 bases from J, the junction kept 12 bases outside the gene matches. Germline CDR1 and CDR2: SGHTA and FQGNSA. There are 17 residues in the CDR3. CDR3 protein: CASSLGAGGFLWTEAFF. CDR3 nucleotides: TGTGCCAGCAGCTTAGGGGCAGGGGGCTTTCTGTGGACTGAAGCTTTCTTT.

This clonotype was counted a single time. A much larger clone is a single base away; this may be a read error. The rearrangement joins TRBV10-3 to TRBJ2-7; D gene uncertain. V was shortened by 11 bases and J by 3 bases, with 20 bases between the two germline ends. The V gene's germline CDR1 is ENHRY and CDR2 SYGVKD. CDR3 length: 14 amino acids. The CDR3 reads CAGSYGQLYYEQYF. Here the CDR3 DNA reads TGTGCCGGCAGTTACGGGCAGCTTTACTACGAGCAGTACTTC.

CDR3 in DNA: TGTGCCAGCAGTCATGACTCTGGGGCCAACGTCCTGACTTTC. Translated, it gives CASSHDSGANVLTF. The chain has TRBV6-2 or TRBV6-3 and TRBJ2-6, with D hard to call. Between the trimmed V and J ends, which lost 5 bases and 0 bases, there was a span of 5 bases. The CDR3 is 14 residues long. The germline gives CDR1 MNHEY, CDR2 SVGEGT.

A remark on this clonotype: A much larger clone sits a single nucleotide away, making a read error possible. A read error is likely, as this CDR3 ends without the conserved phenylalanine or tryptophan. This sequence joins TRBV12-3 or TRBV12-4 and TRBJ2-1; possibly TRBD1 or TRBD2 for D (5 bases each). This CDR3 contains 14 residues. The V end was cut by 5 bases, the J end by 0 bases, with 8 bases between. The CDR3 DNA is TGTGCCAGCAGTCGGGACCTCTCCTACAATGAGCAGTTCTAC. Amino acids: CASSRDLSYNEQFY.